This entry describes one T cell receptor beta chain. Its antigen is unidentified. Assay used: immunoSEQ multiplex PCR; TCRdb lists only in-frame clones, some missing. The sample shows tens of thousands of clones, roughly 90% of them seen only once. The data belong to a study of a mutant IDH1 vaccine in newly diagnosed glioma. About the study: During weeks 1, 3, 5, 7, 11, 15, 19 and 23, patients received eight vaccinations. Either 4-6 weeks after radiotherapy alone or alongside temozolomide, vaccination was begun. Patients arrived already treated with radiotherapy, temozolomide, or both, most having had both.

The length of the CDR3 is 15 residues. CDR1 is KGHSH and CDR2 is LQKENI in the germline V gene. The V end was cut by 3 bases, the J end by 2 bases, with 10 bases between. Time point of the sample: week 5, during vaccination. All doses held 300 ug of mutant IDH1 20-mer peptide, with topical imiquimod. Specimen: PBMCs, collected from a glioma patient whose treatment included an IDH1 peptide vaccine. The gene calls are TRBV18 and TRBJ2-2; maybe TRBD2 (6 bases). The receptor's source is a woman aged 45-65 years with glioma. In nucleotides, the CDR3 is TGTGCCAGCTCACCTCCCGGACTAAACACCGGGGAGCTGTTTTTT. The encoded protein is CASSPPGLNTGELFF.